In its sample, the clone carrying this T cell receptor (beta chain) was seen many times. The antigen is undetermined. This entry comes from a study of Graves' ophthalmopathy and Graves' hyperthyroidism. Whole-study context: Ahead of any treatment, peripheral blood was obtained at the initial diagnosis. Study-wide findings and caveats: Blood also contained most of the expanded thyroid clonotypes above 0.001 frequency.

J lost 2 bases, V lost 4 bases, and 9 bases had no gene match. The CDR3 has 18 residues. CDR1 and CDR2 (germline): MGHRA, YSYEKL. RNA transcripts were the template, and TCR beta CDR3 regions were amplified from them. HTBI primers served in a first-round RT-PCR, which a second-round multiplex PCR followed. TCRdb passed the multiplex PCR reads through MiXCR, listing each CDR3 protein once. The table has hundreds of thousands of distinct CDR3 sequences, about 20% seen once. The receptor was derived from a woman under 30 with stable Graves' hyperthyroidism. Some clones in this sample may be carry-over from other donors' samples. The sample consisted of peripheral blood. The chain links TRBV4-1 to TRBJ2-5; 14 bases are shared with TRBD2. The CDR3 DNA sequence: TGCGCCAGCAGCCTCGGGGGGACTAGCGGGAGAGTGCAAGAGACCCAGTACTTC. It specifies CASSLGGTSGRVQETQYF.